What follows are 3 T cell receptor beta chains derived from one specimen sequenced in a study of cytomegalovirus exposure and HLA in healthy donors. Profiled with immunoSEQ multiplex PCR; TCRdb holds only in-frame clones, not every one. The sample shows 150,000 or so clones, over 90% of them seen only once. Sequences were obtained from PBMCs. The receptors were gathered from a man aged 18 to 35 in good health and CMV-seropositive.

This clone was observed a single time. This sequence joins TRBV11-2 and TRBJ1-4; D unresolved. The CDR3 contains 16 residues. The germline V gene has CDR1 SGHAT and CDR2 FQNNGV. Trimming pared 3 bases from V and 8 bases from J, leaving 19 bases between. This CDR3 reads CASSLGERKSGEKLFF. The DNA of the CDR3 is TGTGCCAGCAGCTTGGGTGAGAGGAAAAGCGGGGAAAAACTGTTTTTT.

The CDR3 nucleotides are TGTGCCAGCAGTTACTCGACAGGGGGGACATACGAGCAGTACTTC. It yields the protein CASSYSTGGTYEQYF. This chain connects TRBV6-5 to TRBJ2-7; 9 nucleotides match TRBD1. Unmatched junction bases numbered 4, after V lost 0 bases and J lost 4 bases. This CDR3 contains 15 residues. Germline V gene sequence: CDR1 MNHEY, CDR2 SVGAGI.

The J gene is TRBJ1-2, the V gene TRBV5-6; the D is unclear. Germline CDR1 reads SGHDT; CDR2 reads YYEEEE. The CDR3 consists of 13 residues. V was pared by 3 bases and J by 9 bases, with 15 bases between. The CDR3: CASSYGRTSRYTF. The CDR3 DNA reads TGTGCCAGCAGCTATGGGCGCACTAGTCGCTACACCTTC.